This is a list of T cell receptor beta chains from one sample in a study of post-analysis software for immune sequencing data. TCRdb re-called the PCR reads with MiXCR, one entry per CDR3 protein. The sample has around 440,000 distinct CDR3 sequences, approximately 45% seen once. What was sequenced was blood. The receptors derive from a girl aged 5-17 years with multiple sclerosis. Each CDR3 is given with its conserved first and last residue. A D gene is named only where the DNA matches it firmly. Only part of the rows carry a size: once, few, many, or a class if the clone is expanded.

clone_size	d_call	v_call	j_call	cdr3_aa	cdr3_nt
-	TRBD2	TRBV20-1	TRBJ2-1	CSVETSGSEQFF	TGCAGTGTCGAGACTAGCGGGAGTGAGCAGTTCTTC
-	-	TRBV9	TRBJ2-3	CASSVAPLRTDTQYF	TGTGCCAGCAGCGTCGCCCCCCTACGCACAGATACGCAGTATTTT
-	TRBD2	TRBV11-2	TRBJ2-1	CASSLAGGPILGQFF	TGTGCCAGCAGCTTAGCGGGAGGGCCGATTCTTGGGCAGTTCTTC
-	-	TRBV20-1	TRBJ2-7	CSARDPRGASYEQYF	TGCAGTGCTAGAGACCCCCGAGGGGCCTCCTACGAGCAGTACTTC
few	TRBD2	TRBV7-9	TRBJ2-5	CASSKTSGQETQYF	TGTGCCAGCAGCAAAACTAGCGGCCAAGAGACCCAGTACTTC
few	-	TRBV12-3/TRBV12-4	TRBJ2-5	CASSARPGSETQYF	TGTGCCAGCAGTGCCAGACCAGGATCCGAGACCCAGTACTTC
many	-	TRBV27	TRBJ2-1	CASSLGQGPYNEQFF	TGTGCCAGCAGTTTAGGTCAGGGTCCCTACAATGAGCAGTTCTTC
-	TRBD2	TRBV6-1	TRBJ2-1	CASRGLAGVNEQFF	TGTGCCAGCCGCGGACTAGCGGGAGTAAATGAGCAGTTCTTC
few	TRBD2	TRBV7-2	TRBJ2-1	CASSLGGGLAGAYNEQFF	TGTGCCAGCAGCTTAGGGGGGGGACTAGCGGGAGCATACAATGAGCAGTTCTTC
-	TRBD1	TRBV9	TRBJ2-7	CASSTEETGAYEQYF	TGTGCCAGCAGCACAGAGGAGACAGGGGCCTACGAGCAGTACTTC
-	-	TRBV9	TRBJ2-7	CASSPRTGDSSYEQYF	TGTGCCAGCAGCCCCCGTACGGGGGACAGCTCCTACGAGCAGTACTTC
once	-	TRBV12-3/TRBV12-4	TRBJ2-3	CASGLPDTQYF	TGTGCCAGCGGCCTGCCAGATACGCAGTATTTT
-	-	TRBV7-2	TRBJ1-2	CASTDQTRGGIYGGYTF	TGTGCCAGCACCGACCAGACCCGAGGGGGTATTTATGGCGGCTACACCTTC
-	-	TRBV29-1	TRBJ1-2	CSVEETGGYTF	TGCAGCGTTGAAGAAACAGGGGGCTACACCTTC
few	TRBD1	TRBV2	TRBJ2-5	CASFGQGQETQYF	TGTGCCAGCTTCGGACAGGGGCAAGAGACCCAGTACTTC
-	TRBD2	TRBV27	TRBJ2-7	CASSLASGTPYEQYF	TGTGCCAGCAGTTTGGCTAGCGGGACCCCCTACGAGCAGTACTTC
few	-	TRBV6-2/TRBV6-3	TRBJ2-7	CASTTRRWAQTHYEQYF	TGTGCCAGCACAACCCGTAGGTGGGCTCAAACTCACTACGAGCAGTACTTC
few	TRBD1	TRBV4-1	TRBJ1-5	CASSQGAGGRNQPQHF	TGCGCCAGCAGCCAAGGGGCAGGGGGCCGCAATCAGCCCCAGCATTTT